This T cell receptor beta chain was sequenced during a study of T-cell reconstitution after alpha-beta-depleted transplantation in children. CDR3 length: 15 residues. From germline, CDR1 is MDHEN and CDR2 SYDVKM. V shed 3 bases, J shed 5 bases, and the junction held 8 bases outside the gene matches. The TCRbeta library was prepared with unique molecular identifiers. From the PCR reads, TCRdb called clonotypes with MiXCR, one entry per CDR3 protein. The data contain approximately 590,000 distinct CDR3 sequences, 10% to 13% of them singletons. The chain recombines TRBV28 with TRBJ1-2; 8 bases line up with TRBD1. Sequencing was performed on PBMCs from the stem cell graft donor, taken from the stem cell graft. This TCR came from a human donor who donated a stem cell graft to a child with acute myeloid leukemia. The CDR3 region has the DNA TGTGCCAGCAGTTTGGAGCAGGGGGCGGCGTATGGCTACACCTTC. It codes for CASSLEQGAAYGYTF.